This T cell receptor (beta chain) comes out of a study of T cells in Graves' hyperthyroidism and ophthalmopathy. Study conclusions and caveats: The authors' 13 V-J model separated ophthalmopathy from stable hyperthyroidism.

The germline V gene has CDR1 DFQATT and CDR2 SNEGSKA (reference sequence). The CDR3 consists of 9 residues. Trimming pared 4 bases from V and 12 bases from J, leaving 9 bases between. This clonotype was counted at least ten times. Its antigen is not known. Amplified TCR beta CDR3 regions derived from RNA transcripts. Primed by the HTBI set, a first-round RT-PCR was run on the TCR CDR3. TCRdb re-called the multiplex PCR reads with MiXCR, one entry per CDR3 protein. The table includes 500,000 to 600,000 distinct CDR3 sequences, 35% to 55% detected once. The specimen sequenced was peripheral blood or thyroid tissue (not recorded which). The rearrangement links TRBV20-1 to TRBJ1-2; the D is unclear. This sequence was found in a woman under 30 with Graves' hyperthyroidism. The CDR3 DNA is TGCAGTGCTACCTCGTTTCACACCTTC. Its translation: CSATSFHTF.